These 27 T cell receptor beta chains were sequenced from one sample in a study of blood T cell repertoires in COVID-19. TCRdb keeps only in-frame clones here, not all; method: immunoSEQ multiplex PCR. Here the sample spans 150,000 to 200,000 clones, around 85% being singletons. Sequences were obtained from peripheral blood. All receptors come from a man aged 55 to 70 with active or convalescent COVID-19.

The chain joins TRBV27 to TRBJ1-4, with D possibly being TRBD1 (6 bases). Germline CDR1 is MNHEY and CDR2 is SMNVEV (reference sequence). The V end lost 4 bases, the J end lost 0 bases, and 9 bases lay between the germline ends. The CDR3 totals 15 residues. CDR3 coding DNA: TGTGCCAGCAGTTGGCAGGGGACAACTAATGAAAAACTGTTTTTT. Translated: CASSWQGTTNEKLFF.

This sequence joins TRBV6-5 and TRBJ1-1, with 7 bases that match TRBD1. Germline-derived CDR1 and CDR2 are MNHEY and SVGAGI. The CDR3 has 14 residues. Trimming cost V 5 bases and J 6 bases; bases outside gene matches: 9. CDR3 in amino acids: CASSNRGIFSEAFF. In nucleotides, the CDR3 is TGTGCCAGCAGTAACAGGGGAATATTCTCTGAAGCTTTCTTT.

This chain uses TRBV7-2 with TRBJ1-4; the match to TRBD1 covers 9 bases. V was pared by 5 bases and J by 8 bases, with 9 bases of the junction left unmatched. CDR1 and CDR2 from the germline V gene are SGHTA and FQGNSA. The CDR3 extends over 15 amino acids. The CDR3 loop reads CASSPGQGSLEKLFF. The CDR3 DNA is TGTGCCAGCAGCCCAGGACAGGGGAGTTTGGAAAAACTGTTTTTT. Filled out from reference TRBV7-2 and TRBJ1-4, the complete variable domain reads GAGVSQSPSNKVTEKGKDVELRCDPISGHTALYWYRQSLGQGLEFLIYFQGNSAPDKSGLPSDRFSAERTGGSVSTLTIQRTQQEDSAVYLCASSPGQGSLEKLFFGSGTQLSVL.

The V call is TRBV10-2, the J call TRBJ1-3; D perhaps matches TRBD1 (6 bases). Germline assignment: CDR1 WSHSY and CDR2 SAAADI. The CDR3 length is 16 residues. V was cut by 0 bases and J by 0 bases, with 9 bases left in between. DNA of the CDR3: TGCGCCAGCAGTGAGTCGTACAGGGACTCTGGAAACACCATATATTTT. The encoded protein is CASSESYRDSGNTIYF.

This clone has just one count. The chain recombines TRBV5-5 with TRBJ2-3, with no clear D. The CDR3 spans 15 residues. Trimming took 0 bases from V and 2 from J, leaving 10 bases between them. Germline assignment: CDR1 SGHKS and CDR2 YYEKEE (reference sequence). This CDR3 is CASSLASVSTDTQYF. CDR3 nucleotide sequence: TGTGCCAGCAGCTTGGCGAGCGTATCCACAGATACGCAGTATTTT.

The chain is built from TRBV4-1 and TRBJ2-5, with 8 positions matching TRBD2. The J segment lost 1 base and the V segment lost 1 base, leaving 17 bases of the junction unmatched. Germline V gene lookup returns CDR1 MGHRA and CDR2 YSYEKL. The CDR3 loop spans 20 amino acids. DNA for the CDR3: TGCGCCAGCAGCCAAGTTAAGGGGAGCCCCGGACTAGCTCTCCAAGAGACCCAGTACTTC. This encodes CASSQVKGSPGLALQETQYF.

This chain links TRBV5-1 with TRBJ1-3, with TRBD1 matching 8 bases. Germline assignment: CDR1 SGHRS and CDR2 YFSETQ. V gave up 4 bases and J gave up 4 bases; unmatched junction bases: 7. The CDR3 contains 15 residues. CDR3 in amino acids: CASSTQGARGNTIYF. For the CDR3, the DNA is TGCGCCAGCAGCACCCAGGGGGCGCGGGGAAACACCATATATTTT.

This clone was seen a single time. V usage is TRBV7-2 and J usage is TRBJ2-7; maybe TRBD1 (6 bases). Trimming pared 5 bases from V and 3 bases from J, leaving 11 bases between. The CDR3 length is 13 residues. Germline V CDR1 and CDR2: SGHTA, FQGNSA. The CDR3 region is CASSPWDNYEQYF. The CDR3 DNA is TGTGCCAGCAGCCCCTGGGACAACTACGAGCAGTACTTC. The whole variable domain, remainder taken from reference TRBV7-2 and TRBJ2-7, is GAGVSQSPSNKVTEKGKDVELRCDPISGHTALYWYRQSLGQGLEFLIYFQGNSAPDKSGLPSDRFSAERTGGSVSTLTIQRTQQEDSAVYLCASSPWDNYEQYFGPGTRLTVT.

The chain links TRBV5-1 to TRBJ2-3; no clear D. Trimming took off 0 bases at V and 2 bases at J, with 7 bases between the two ends. The germline CDR1 and CDR2 sequences are SGHRS and YFSETQ. This CDR3 is 14 amino acids long. The CDR3 region is CASSLVENTDTQYF. DNA of the CDR3: TGCGCCAGCAGCTTGGTAGAGAACACAGATACGCAGTATTTT.

V usage is TRBV19 and J usage is TRBJ1-2, with D possibly TRBD1 on 6 matching bases. CDR3 length equals 13 residues. The ends were cut back, 5 bases at V and 1 base at J, with 8 bases in the middle. Per the germline V gene, CDR1 is LNHDA and CDR2 is SQIVND (reference sequence). This chain's CDR3 is CASSGQLNYGYTF. The CDR3 DNA follows: TGTGCCAGTAGTGGACAGCTTAACTATGGCTACACCTTC.

The chain employs TRBV28 and TRBJ1-3; TRBD1 is a possible D gene (5 bases). From germline, CDR1 is MDHEN and CDR2 SYDVKM. The CDR3 covers 15 residues. Deletions cut 1 base from V and 0 bases from J, with 7 bases between. The CDR3, as DNA: TGTGCCAGCAGTTTATCGGGGGTCTCTGGAAACACCATATATTTT. Residues: CASSLSGVSGNTIYF.

This chain uses TRBV1 with TRBJ2-2; TRBD1, the table's D call, was not compared with the DNA. TRBV1 is assigned pseudogene status. This CDR3 spans 17 amino acids. In DNA, the CDR3 is TGCACCAGCAGCCAATGGGGCTGGAGTAAAAACACCGGGGAGCTGTTTTTT. Its translation is CTSSQWGWSKNTGELFF.

Written as DNA, the CDR3 is TGCGCCAGCAGCTTGAACGACGACGGGGGTGCCTACGAGCAGTACTTC. Translating gives CASSLNDDGGAYEQYF. V gene TRBV5-1 combines with J gene TRBJ2-7; possible D gene TRBD2, 6 bases. The germline V gene has CDR1 SGHRS and CDR2 YFSETQ. Trimming removed 1 base at V and 2 bases at J, with 16 bases between. The CDR3 length is 16 residues.

V usage is TRBV5-4 and J usage is TRBJ2-1; 10 positions agree with TRBD1. Germline trimming cut 4 bases from V and 6 bases from J; bases unmatched to any gene: 7. The CDR3 is made up of 15 amino acids. Germline V gene data show CDR1 as SGHNT and CDR2 as YYREEE (reference sequence). The DNA of the CDR3 is TGTGCCAGCAGCATGGGACAGGGGCGTACCAATGAGCAGTTCTTC. Protein sequence: CASSMGQGRTNEQFF. The entire variable domain, with the rest obtained from reference TRBV5-4 and TRBJ2-1, is as follows: ETGVTQSPTHLIKTRGQQVTLRCSSQSGHNTVSWYQQALGQGPQFIFQYYREEENGRGNFPPRFSGLQFPNYSSELNVNALELDDSALYLCASSMGQGRTNEQFFGPGTRLTVL.

V usage is TRBV5-1 and J usage is TRBJ2-7; the match to TRBD1 covers 8 bases. Germline V gives CDR1 SGHRS, CDR2 YFSETQ. The CDR3 consists of 15 residues. The J segment lost 6 bases and the V segment lost 4 bases, leaving 12 bases of the junction unmatched. For the CDR3, the DNA is TGCGCCAGCAGCCTTAGTCAGGGGGCGATGGGCGAGCAGTACTTC. It specifies CASSLSQGAMGEQYF.

V usage is TRBV7-8 and J usage is TRBJ1-3, with 7 bases matching TRBD1. Germline V gene sequence: CDR1 SGHVS, CDR2 FQNEAQ. V lost 3 bases and J lost 0; bases outside the gene matches: 5. The CDR3 contains 16 residues. The CDR3 region is CASSLGTEVSGNTIYF. The DNA of the CDR3 is TGTGCCAGCAGCTTGGGGACAGAAGTCTCTGGAAACACCATATATTTT. Variable domain in full (rest from reference TRBV7-8 and TRBJ1-3): GAGVSQSPRYKVAKRGQDVALRCDPISGHVSLFWYQQALGQGPEFLTYFQNEAQLDKSGLPSDRFFAERPEGSVSTLKIQRTQQEDSAVYLCASSLGTEVSGNTIYFGEGSWLTVV.

This clone was seen once. This chain joins TRBV5-4 and TRBJ2-3; 11 nucleotides line up with TRBD2. Germline assignment: CDR1 SGHNT and CDR2 YYREEE (reference sequence). With 4 bases clipped from V and 2 bases from J, the junction kept 6 bases outside the gene matches. The CDR3 is 16 residues long. The CDR3 DNA follows: TGTGCCAGCAGCAAAAGACTAGCGGGAAACACAGATACGCAGTATTTT. Its translation is CASSKRLAGNTDTQYF.

The chain carries TRBV7-9 and TRBJ1-1; 10 nucleotides agree with TRBD1. The CDR3 length is 15 residues. CDR1 is SEHNR, CDR2 FQNEAQ, per germline (reference sequence). Trimming removed 5 bases from V and 7 bases from J; junction bases left unmatched: 10. CDR3: CASSPNRDRGHEAFF. The CDR3 region has the DNA TGTGCCAGCAGCCCAAACCGGGACAGGGGACATGAAGCTTTCTTT.

The CDR3: CASSFDRAGGETQYF. DNA of the CDR3: TGCGCCAGCAGCTTTGACAGGGCAGGAGGGGAGACCCAGTACTTC. This chain joins TRBV5-1 and TRBJ2-5, with D maybe TRBD1 (7 bases). V lost 2 bases to trimming and J lost 5 bases, with 16 bases between them. Germline-derived CDR1 and CDR2 are SGHRS and YFSETQ. The CDR3 consists of 15 residues.

The rearrangement joins TRBV5-1 to TRBJ1-2; D not certain. CDR3 size: 17 residues. Trimming took off 0 bases at V and 2 bases at J, with 17 bases between the two ends. Looked up from germline, CDR1 is SGHRS and CDR2 is YFSETQ. The CDR3 bases are TGCGCCAGCAGCTTGGAGTTACAGTCAAACCAAAACTATGGCTACACCTTC. It is translated as CASSLELQSNQNYGYTF.

The gene calls are TRBV5-3 and TRBJ2-2; TRBD2 matches 11 bases. TRBV5-3 is an open reading frame, and its role is uncertain. The CDR3 sequence is 19 residues long. V trimming: 4 bases; J trimming: 0 bases; junction bases outside the gene matches: 11. For the CDR3, the DNA is TGTGCCAGAAGCCAGACTAGCGGGGAGAGAAACGCGAACACCGGGGAGCTGTTTTTT. It is translated as CARSQTSGERNANTGELFF.

V and J are TRBV6-5 and TRBJ2-1; D possibly corresponds to TRBD1 (5 bases). Germline lookup yields CDR1 MNHEY and CDR2 SVGAGI. This CDR3 is 12 amino acids long. Trimming left V 2 bases short and J 8 bases short, with 7 bases between. For the CDR3, the DNA is TGTGCCAGCAGTTACGGGGCTCATGAGCAGTTCTTC. This gives the protein CASSYGAHEQFF.

The J gene is TRBJ1-5, the V gene TRBV11-2, with TRBD1 identical over 8 bases. This CDR3 comprises 14 residues. Germline V lookup: CDR1 SGHAT, CDR2 FQNNGV. V lost 0 bases and J lost 7; bases outside the gene matches: 2. CDR3 nucleotides: TGTGCCAGCAGCTTAGACAGGGGGCAACAGCCCCAGCATTTT. Residues: CASSLDRGQQPQHF. The full variable domain, with the rest looked up from reference TRBV11-2 and TRBJ1-5, is EAGVAQSPRYKIIEKRQSVAFWCNPISGHATLYWYQQILGQGPKLLIQFQNNGVVDDSQLPKDRFSAERLKGVDSTLKIQPAKLEDSAVYLCASSLDRGQQPQHFGDGTRLSIL.

The rearrangement links TRBV29-1 to TRBJ2-7, with 7 bases aligning to TRBD1. Germline V lookup: CDR1 SQVTM, CDR2 ANQGSEA. Trimming at V came to 5 bases and at J to 3 bases, leaving 4 bases not matched to a gene. The CDR3 is 12 residues long. The CDR3 is CSVRQGNYEQYF. DNA for the CDR3: TGCAGCGTTAGACAGGGCAACTACGAGCAGTACTTC.

This clone was recorded once. The chain uses TRBV7-9 and TRBJ1-4; TRBD1 might be the D (6 bases). The V and J ends lost 3 bases and 3 bases respectively, with 14 bases between them. CDR3 size: 16 residues. Germline V gene sequence: CDR1 SEHNR, CDR2 FQNEAQ (reference sequence). The CDR3 sequence: CASSFAIGTSNEKLFF. For the CDR3, the DNA is TGTGCCAGCAGCTTTGCAATCGGGACATCTAATGAAAAACTGTTTTTT. Full variable domain (outside the CDR3, taken from reference TRBV7-9 and TRBJ1-4): DTGVSQNPRHKITKRGQNVTFRCDPISEHNRLYWYRQTLGQGPEFLTYFQNEAQLEKSRLLSDRFSAERPKGSFSTLEIQRTEQGDSAMYLCASSFAIGTSNEKLFFGSGTQLSVL.

The rearrangement links TRBV5-1 to TRBJ1-2; 11 nucleotides line up with TRBD1. Germline CDR1 SGHRS, CDR2 YFSETQ. J gave up 0 bases and V 2 bases, and 3 bases lay outside the gene matches. The CDR3 has 16 residues. The CDR3 sequence is CASSLGQGAANYGYTF. The DNA for the CDR3 is TGCGCCAGCAGCTTAGGACAGGGGGCGGCTAACTATGGCTACACCTTC. The full variable domain, rest sourced from reference TRBV5-1 and TRBJ1-2, is KAGVTQTPRYLIKTRGQQVTLSCSPISGHRSVSWYQQTPGQGLQFLFEYFSETQRNKGNFPGRFSGRQFSNSRSEMNVSTLELGDSALYLCASSLGQGAANYGYTFGSGTRLTVV.

The chain carries TRBV6-5 and TRBJ2-7; a possible D gene is TRBD1 (8 bases). CDR1 and CDR2 (germline): MNHEY, SVGAGI. The V gene lost 8 bases and the J gene lost 3 bases, with 14 bases spanning the gap. The CDR3 sequence is 13 residues long. In nucleotides, the CDR3 is TGTGCCAGCCGACAGGGGAGGGACTACGAGCAGTACTTC. The encoded protein is CASRQGRDYEQYF.